This T cell receptor (beta chain) was obtained from a study of cytomegalovirus exposure and HLA in healthy donors. The V gene lost 6 bases and the J gene lost 8 bases, with 7 bases spanning the gap. Germline CDR1 and CDR2: DFQATT and SNEGSKA (reference sequence). The CDR3 is 10 residues long. The PCR had 60 Vbeta and 13 Jbeta primers. Data came from immunoSEQ multiplex PCR; TCRdb stores just in-frame clones and leaves some out. The table lists fewer than 200,000 clones. Sequenced: PBMCs. The chain combines TRBV20-1 with TRBJ1-4; possible D gene TRBD1, 5 bases. The receptor's source is a young man in good health and CMV-seronegative. The DNA of the CDR3 is TGCAGTGCCGCAGGGGAAAAACTGTTTTTT. This codes for CSAAGEKLFF.